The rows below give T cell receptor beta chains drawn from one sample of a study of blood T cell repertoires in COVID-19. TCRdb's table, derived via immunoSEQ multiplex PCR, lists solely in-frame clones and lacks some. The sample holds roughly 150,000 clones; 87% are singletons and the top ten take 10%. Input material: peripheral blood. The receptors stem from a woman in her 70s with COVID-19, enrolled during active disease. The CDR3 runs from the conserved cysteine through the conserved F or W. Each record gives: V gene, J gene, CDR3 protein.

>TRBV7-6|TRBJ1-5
CASSLTPTGVSNQPQHF
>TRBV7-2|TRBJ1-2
CASSPSGTEHNYGYTF
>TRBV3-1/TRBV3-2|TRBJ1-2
CASSPREGSGYTF
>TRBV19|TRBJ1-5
CASSIQPRQGFFNQPQHF
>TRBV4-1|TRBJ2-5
CASSQDSNRGRETQYF
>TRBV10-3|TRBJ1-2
CAISGGEGYTF
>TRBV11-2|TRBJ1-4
CASSPGQGSEKLFF
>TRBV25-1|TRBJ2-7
CASSEARTGDYEQYF
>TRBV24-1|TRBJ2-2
CATSDFGRGTLGELFF
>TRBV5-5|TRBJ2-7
CASSLGAGDTYEQYF
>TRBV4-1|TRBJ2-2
CASSQDFGLTGELFF
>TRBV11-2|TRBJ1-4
CASSFSQGVFEKLFF
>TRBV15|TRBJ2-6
CATNPTGGYSGANVLTF
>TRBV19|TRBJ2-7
CASSISRSYEQYF
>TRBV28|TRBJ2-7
CASSSLGLAGGEQYF
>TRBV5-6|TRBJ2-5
CASSITSGVETQYF
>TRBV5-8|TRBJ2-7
CASSFGHSLTYEQYF
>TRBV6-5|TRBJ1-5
CASSLGRDWNQPQHF